These 23 T cell receptor beta chains came from one sample sequenced in a study of T-cell memory formation after mild COVID-19. TCRdb ran MiXCR on the 5' RACE reads and lists one entry per CDR3 protein. Of hundreds of thousands of distinct CDR3 sequences in the sample, approximately 18% were seen once. The sequencing sample was made of PBMCs or a T cell subset sorted from them (not recorded which). The receptor set was obtained from an adult woman who had mild COVID-19 (a few samples of this study predate the infection). Cell type and time point are not known.

This clonotype was recorded a few times. The V and J genes are TRBV12-3 or TRBV12-4 and TRBJ2-7, with D hard to call. The CDR3 loop spans 12 amino acids. Deletions cut 3 bases from V and 4 bases from J, with 7 bases between. The CDR3 loop reads CASSFVRYEQYF. The CDR3, as DNA: TGTGCCAGCAGTTTTGTCAGATACGAGCAGTACTTC.

The J gene is TRBJ2-3, the V gene TRBV5-4, with 13 bases matching TRBD2. Per the germline V gene, CDR1 is SGHNT and CDR2 is YYREEE (reference sequence). J gave up 2 bases and V 3 bases, and 6 bases lay outside the gene matches. The CDR3 is 17 amino acids. CDR3: CASSSKLAGGPTDTQYF. The CDR3 DNA reads TGTGCCAGCAGCTCCAAACTAGCGGGAGGGCCCACAGATACGCAGTATTTT. Variable domain in full (rest from reference TRBV5-4 and TRBJ2-3): ETGVTQSPTHLIKTRGQQVTLRCSSQSGHNTVSWYQQALGQGPQFIFQYYREEENGRGNFPPRFSGLQFPNYSSELNVNALELDDSALYLCASSSKLAGGPTDTQYFGPGTRLTVL.

The table lists this clonotype with a few counts. The genes are TRBV20-1 and TRBJ1-1; D is unclear. The CDR3 contains 13 residues. Germline V CDR1 and CDR2: DFQATT, SNEGSKA (reference sequence). The V end was cut by 6 bases, the J end by 3 bases, with 14 bases between. CDR3 in amino acids: CSAVAPPDTEAFF. CDR3 sequence (DNA): TGCAGTGCGGTGGCCCCACCGGACACTGAAGCTTTCTTT.

This clonotype was counted a few times. One base away lies a much larger clone, so this may be a sequencing read error. This chain links TRBV7-9 with TRBJ1-1; D not resolved. Per germline, CDR1 SEHNR and CDR2 FQNEAQ (reference sequence). The CDR3 has 12 residues. The V end was cut by 3 bases, the J end by 5 bases, with 7 bases between. CDR3 coding DNA: TGTGCCAGCAGCTTGCGGTGGACTGAAGCTTTCTTT. It encodes CASSLRWTEAFF. Full variable domain (outside the CDR3, taken from reference TRBV7-9 and TRBJ1-1): DTGVSQNPRHKITKRGQNVTFRCDPISEHNRLYWYRQTLGQGPEFLTYFQNEAQLEKSRLLSDRFSAERPKGSFSTLEIQRTEQGDSAMYLCASSLRWTEAFFGQGTRLTVV.

This clonotype was counted between two and nine times. The V and J genes are TRBV7-3 and TRBJ1-1, with 7 bases matching TRBD1. With 1 base clipped from V and 0 bases from J, the junction kept 11 bases outside the gene matches. This CDR3 has 18 amino acids. Germline CDR1 and CDR2: SGHTA and FQGTGA. CDR3 in DNA: TGTGCCAGCAGCTTAAACCCGACCGGGACAGCCATGAACACTGAAGCTTTCTTT. Amino acid sequence: CASSLNPTGTAMNTEAFF.

This clonotype was seen more than once but under ten times. This chain links TRBV5-1 with TRBJ1-1; D gene uncertain. Deletions cut 0 bases from V and 1 base from J, with 16 bases between. The V gene's germline CDR1 is SGHRS and CDR2 YFSETQ. This CDR3 region has 17 residues. The CDR3 DNA sequence: TGCGCCAGCAGCTTGGCCATAATACCAGGAGCGAACACTGAAGCTTTCTTT. This encodes CASSLAIIPGANTEAFF.

For this clonotype: This CDR3 is missing its conserved last phenylalanine or tryptophan, likely due to a read error. CDR3 sequence reads: CASSSQGNRQETQYL. The CDR3 DNA reads TGTGCCAGCAGTTCACAGGGGAATAGGCAAGAGACCCAGTACTTA. V gene TRBV27 combines with J gene TRBJ2-5; TRBD1 agrees at 7 bases. The CDR3 runs to 15 residues. Germline lookup yields CDR1 MNHEY and CDR2 SMNVEV (reference sequence). V lost 4 bases to trimming and J lost 2 bases; unmatched junction nucleotides: 7.

This clonotype was observed a few times. The chain has TRBV11-2 and TRBJ2-5, with D tentatively TRBD2 (5 bases). CDR3 length equals 18 residues. Trimming pared 0 bases from V and 4 bases from J, leaving 21 bases between. CDR1 and CDR2 from the germline V gene are SGHAT and FQNNGV. The CDR3 DNA reads TGTGCCAGCAGCTTAGATGTTTTCGGGGATTTGGCGCGAGAGACCCAGTACTTC. Amino acid sequence: CASSLDVFGDLARETQYF.

J is TRBJ2-7 and V is TRBV21-1; no check of the table's D call, TRBD1, against the DNA was made. TRBV21-1 is a documented pseudogene. The CDR3 extends over 15 amino acids. The DNA of the CDR3 is TGTGCCAGCAGCAAAGATCGAGACAGGGCTGGTGAGCAGTACTTC. It specifies CASSKDRDRAGEQYF.

The chain carries TRBV12-3 or TRBV12-4 and TRBJ2-5; D unresolved. V lost 3 bases, J lost 0 bases, and 8 bases lay in between. The CDR3 length is 14 residues. The CDR3 reads CASSFLSNQETQYF. The CDR3 DNA reads TGTGCCAGCAGTTTTCTATCTAACCAAGAGACCCAGTACTTC.

This sequence joins TRBV2 and TRBJ2-1; D is perhaps TRBD2 (5 bases). This CDR3 is built from 18 residues. Germline V gives CDR1 SNHLY, CDR2 FYNNEI. Trimming removed 1 base from V and 8 bases from J, with 24 bases in between. CDR3 protein: CASSEGLAGVGSDHEQFF. In DNA, the CDR3 is TGTGCCAGCAGTGAAGGGCTAGCTGGAGTTGGATCGGACCATGAGCAGTTCTTC.

The chain combines TRBV27 with TRBJ2-7; 9 positions match TRBD1. CDR1 and CDR2 from the germline V gene are MNHEY and SMNVEV (reference sequence). The V segment lost 5 bases and the J segment 4 bases; nucleotides outside the gene matches: 9. CDR3 length equals 15 residues. In DNA form, the CDR3 reads TGTGCCAGCAGTGAGGTTGGACAGGGGCTGTACGAGCAGTACTTC. This encodes CASSEVGQGLYEQYF.

The V and J genes are TRBV7-2 and TRBJ2-1, with D perhaps matching TRBD2 (5 bases). Germline CDR1 and CDR2: SGHTA and FQGNSA. The CDR3 totals 14 residues. V was shortened by 4 bases and J by 6 bases, with 13 bases between the two germline ends. The CDR3, as DNA: TGTGCCAGCAGCTCATTCGGGGATCGCAATGAGCAGTTCTTC. It translates to CASSSFGDRNEQFF. Combining the CDR3 with reference TRBV7-2 and TRBJ2-1 gives the whole variable domain GAGVSQSPSNKVTEKGKDVELRCDPISGHTALYWYRQSLGQGLEFLIYFQGNSAPDKSGLPSDRFSAERTGGSVSTLTIQRTQQEDSAVYLCASSSFGDRNEQFFGPGTRLTVL.

The chain has TRBV5-1 and TRBJ1-2, with 7 bases fitting TRBD1. The V and J ends lost 4 bases and 4 bases, in that order; junction bases with no gene match: 7. This CDR3 has 14 residues. Germline CDR1 reads SGHRS; CDR2 reads YFSETQ. The CDR3: CASSQRTGGYGYTF. CDR3 DNA: TGCGCCAGCAGCCAGAGGACAGGCGGCTATGGCTACACCTTC.

This clonotype has more than one count but fewer than ten. This chain links TRBV9 with TRBJ2-1, with TRBD1 matching over 8 bases. V lost 2 bases and J lost 6; bases outside the gene matches: 4. This CDR3 is 14 amino acids long. Germline assignment: CDR1 SGDLS and CDR2 YYNGEE. The CDR3: CASSVDRGGNEQFF. CDR3 DNA sequence: TGTGCCAGCAGCGTCGACAGGGGTGGCAATGAGCAGTTCTTC.

The table lists this clonotype with a few counts. The V call is TRBV5-1, the J call TRBJ1-1; unclear D gene. Germline V gene lookup returns CDR1 SGHRS and CDR2 YFSETQ. Trimming shortened V by 0 bases and J by 0 bases, and 12 bases separated the two germline ends. The CDR3 sequence is 16 residues long. The CDR3 DNA sequence: TGCGCCAGCAGCTTGGGGGCACACCCTATGAACACTGAAGCTTTCTTT. Translated, it gives CASSLGAHPMNTEAFF.

The chain combines TRBV3-1 with TRBJ2-1; 11 positions match TRBD2. The trim removed 7 bases at V and 6 bases at J, leaving 5 bases unmatched. This CDR3 spans 14 amino acids. CDR1 and CDR2 (germline): LGHDT, YNNKEL (reference sequence). The CDR3 sequence is CASNSGGAFNEQFF. CDR3 coding DNA: TGTGCCAGCAATAGCGGGGGGGCCTTCAATGAGCAGTTCTTC.

The gene calls are TRBV20-1 and TRBJ2-5, with no clear D. Germline CDR1 DFQATT, CDR2 SNEGSKA (reference sequence). The CDR3 loop spans 11 amino acids. With 6 bases removed from V and 6 bases from J, the gap between germline ends came to 11 bases. The CDR3 DNA reads TGCAGTGCCGAGGAGCAGAAGACCCAGTACTTC. Encoded protein: CSAEEQKTQYF.

The rearrangement uses TRBV27 and TRBJ2-2, with 7 bases matching TRBD2. The ends lost 3 bases at V and 3 bases at J; junction bases unmatched: 4. The germline V gene has CDR1 MNHEY and CDR2 SMNVEV (reference sequence). The CDR3 is 15 amino acids. CDR3 sequence reads: CASSFTGRYTGELFF. The CDR3 DNA reads as TGTGCCAGCAGTTTTACCGGGAGGTACACCGGGGAGCTGTTTTTT.

The chain employs TRBV24-1 and TRBJ2-3; 8 bases agree with TRBD2. The CDR3 contains 16 residues. Germline V gene data show CDR1 as KGHDR and CDR2 as SFDVKD. The V gene end was trimmed by 4 bases and the J gene end by 0 bases; junction bases not matched to a gene: 5. CDR3 residues: CATSDSGGGSTDTQYF. CDR3 in DNA: TGTGCCACCAGTGACTCCGGGGGGGGAAGCACAGATACGCAGTATTTT.

This clonotype has a handful of counts. The chain combines TRBV18 with TRBJ2-7; D unclear. Germline V CDR1 and CDR2: KGHSH, LQKENI. Trimming took off 5 bases at V and 2 bases at J, with 10 bases between the two ends. The CDR3 spans 13 residues. The CDR3 here is CASSDPLAYEQYF. The CDR3 DNA reads as TGTGCCAGCTCAGACCCTCTAGCCTACGAGCAGTACTTC.

The rearrangement joins TRBV3-1 to TRBJ2-2, with TRBD2 identical over 14 bases. CDR1 and CDR2 from the germline V gene are LGHDT and YNNKEL (reference sequence). V dropped 4 bases and J dropped 7; count of bases not matched to a gene: 5. This CDR3 is 16 amino acids long. The CDR3 protein is CASSPWTSGRFGELFF. DNA of the CDR3: TGTGCCAGCAGCCCCTGGACTAGCGGGAGGTTCGGGGAGCTGTTTTTT.

In this sample, this clonotype turned up a few times. This chain connects TRBV12-3 or TRBV12-4 to TRBJ2-7, with 10 bases that match TRBD1. The CDR3 extends over 15 amino acids. After removal of 6 bases from V and 6 bases from J, the junction contained 11 bases not matched to a gene. The CDR3 DNA is TGTGCCAGCAGCATTTCCGGGACAGGGGTTGGCGAGCAGTACTTC. Translation gives CASSISGTGVGEQYF.